These T cell receptor beta chains were read from a single sample in a study of Tregs in tolerant kidney transplant recipients. The data were produced by immunoSEQ multiplex PCR, yet TCRdb's version contains in-frame clones alone and is incomplete. The sample lists some 47,000 clones, over 85% seen once, with 15% to 19% in the top ten. The specimen comprised CD8+ T cells from blood (PBMCs), sampled 12 months after the transplant. All receptors derive from a human patient who received a combined kidney and bone marrow transplant. Some T cells may trace back to the graft donor. CDR3s include the opening cysteine and the closing phenylalanine or tryptophan. The D gene is left open where the match is weak. Clone sizes are given selectively: once, few, many, or a class where the clone is expanded.

length,J,V,D,size,DNA,CDR3
14,TRBJ2-2,TRBV9,NA,NA,TGTGCCAGCAGTGCGGACGGGGGTCCCGGGGAGCTGTTTTTT,CASSADGGPGELFF
14,TRBJ2-3,TRBV21-1,NA,NA,TGTGCCAGCAGCAAAAGGGAAGGGGCAGATACGCAGTATTTT,CASSKREGADTQYF
13,TRBJ2-3,TRBV2,NA,once,TGTGCCAGCAGGGCCGGGGGGCCAGATACGCAGTATTTT,CASRAGGPDTQYF
18,TRBJ1-2,TRBV9,TRBD1,NA,TGTGCCAGCAGCGCCCCGTCCGGGACAGGTCGTTCCGTCCATGGCTACACCTTC,CASSAPSGTGRSVHGYTF
15,TRBJ2-2,TRBV13,NA,NA,TGTGCCAGCAGCTTAGGGGGGCCACTCACCGGGGAGCTGTTTTTT,CASSLGGPLTGELFF
16,TRBJ1-1,TRBV28,NA,NA,TGTGCCAGCAGTCAGCTTTGGGCAGGGTTGGACACTGAAGCTTTCTTT,CASSQLWAGLDTEAFF
12,TRBJ2-7,TRBV2,TRBD1,NA,TGTGCCAGCAGGAGACAGGGATACGAGCAGTACTTC,CASRRQGYEQYF
19,TRBJ2-1,TRBV7-9,TRBD2,once,TGTGCCAGCAGCTTAATAGGGACTAGCGGGGTGTACTCCTACAATGAGCAGTTCTTC,CASSLIGTSGVYSYNEQFF
15,TRBJ2-1,TRBV6-5,TRBD2,NA,TGTGCCAGCAGTTACAGACTAGCGGTATACAATGAGCAGTTCTTC,CASSYRLAVYNEQFF
14,TRBJ2-7,TRBV4-3,NA,NA,TGCGCCAGCAGCCAGGCGTCAGGGGACTACGAGCAGTACTTC,CASSQASGDYEQYF
15,TRBJ2-7,TRBV19,TRBD1,NA,TGTGCCAGTAGTATCGTGACAGGGGTGGCCTACGAGCAGTACTTC,CASSIVTGVAYEQYF
15,TRBJ2-1,TRBV5-1,TRBD2,NA,TGCGCCAGCAGCATAGCTAGCGGGTCAGGCCGTGAGCAGTTCTTC,CASSIASGSGREQFF
14,TRBJ1-5,TRBV19,NA,NA,TGTGCCAGTAGTATCGGGGCAGCGGGGCAGCCCCAGCATTTT,CASSIGAAGQPQHF
13,TRBJ2-7,TRBV14,NA,once,TGTGCCAGCAGCCCGCGGGGATTCTACGAGCAGTACTTC,CASSPRGFYEQYF
12,TRBJ2-7,TRBV13,NA,NA,TGTGCCAGCAGCTTCGGCGGTTACGAGCAGTACTTC,CASSFGGYEQYF
14,TRBJ2-5,TRBV27,NA,NA,TGTGCCAGCAGTTTATTGGGCGGGCAAGAGACCCAGTACTTC,CASSLLGGQETQYF